The present entry profiles one T cell receptor (beta chain) with its context. This specimen comes from a study of blood T cell repertoires in COVID-19. Method: immunoSEQ multiplex PCR; TCRdb's copy keeps in-frame clones and lacks some. The profile covers some 260,000 clones, with roughly 85% appearing a single time and roughly 3.1% taken by the ten largest. The trim removed 0 bases at V and 7 bases at J, leaving 6 bases unmatched. Germline lookup yields CDR1 LNHDA and CDR2 SQIVND (reference sequence). The CDR3 sequence is 15 residues long. The TCR sequence derives from a man aged 18 to 29 with active or convalescent COVID-19. The sequenced material came from peripheral blood. The genes are TRBV19 and TRBJ1-5; 7 nucleotides line up with TRBD1. The CDR3 protein is CASSIENNRGQPQHF. The CDR3 DNA follows: TGTGCCAGTAGTATAGAAAATAACAGGGGACAGCCCCAGCATTTT.